These 10 T cell receptor beta chains originate from one sample sequenced in a study of response to subunit inactivated influenza vaccine. Using its own MiXCR run on the RT-PCR reads, TCRdb lists one record per CDR3 protein. Among about half a million distinct CDR3 sequences listed, approximately 7.1% were seen once. The sample consisted of PBMCs from blood, taken less than 30 months after vaccination. These receptors all come from a man aged 45 to 70 who received an inactivated influenza vaccine.

This clonotype turned up a few times. The chain recombines TRBV12-3 or TRBV12-4 with TRBJ2-2; a possible D gene is TRBD2 (5 bases). This CDR3 has 14 amino acids. The V and J ends lost 6 bases and 7 bases respectively, with 15 bases between them. In DNA, the CDR3 is TGTGCCAGCAGCTACACTAGATTTCGCGGGGAGCTGTTTTTT. It encodes CASSYTRFRGELFF.

The rearrangement links TRBV28 to TRBJ2-7; the D gene is possibly TRBD2 (7 bases). CDR3 size: 15 residues. CDR1 and CDR2 (germline): MDHEN, SYDVKM. V gave up 7 bases and J gave up 3 bases, with 19 bases separating them. The CDR3 nucleotides are TGTGCCAGCACCCCGGGGGGCGCGTCCCTCTACGAGCAGTACTTC. Protein sequence: CASTPGGASLYEQYF.

The V gene is TRBV20-1, the J gene TRBJ2-3, with 7 bases that match TRBD2. CDR3 length equals 14 residues. Germline V gives CDR1 DFQATT, CDR2 SNEGSKA (reference sequence). Unmatched junction bases numbered 9, after V lost 1 base and J lost 8 bases. The CDR3 DNA is TGCAGTGCTAGAGCTAGCGGTGGGGCCTCTACGCAGTATTTT. This codes for CSARASGGASTQYF.

This clonotype came up a few times. The chain joins TRBV20-1 to TRBJ2-3; 10 bases are shared with TRBD2. The J segment lost 4 bases and the V segment lost 6 bases, leaving 7 bases of the junction unmatched. CDR1 DFQATT and CDR2 SNEGSKA come from the germline V gene (reference sequence). The CDR3 consists of 14 residues. CDR3 sequence: CSAGQGLASDTQYF. In DNA, the CDR3 is TGCAGTGCGGGCCAGGGACTAGCGTCAGATACGCAGTATTTT.

This clonotype was counted between two and nine times. The V and J genes are TRBV6-2 or TRBV6-3 and TRBJ2-2; 7 nucleotides line up with TRBD2. Germline CDR1 and CDR2: MNHEY and SVGEGT. The CDR3 loop spans 14 amino acids. V was clipped by 9 bases and J by 4 bases; unmatched bases: 8. The CDR3, as DNA: TGTGCCAGTGCAATAGCGGGCATCACCGGGGAGCTGTTTTTT. This translates into CASAIAGITGELFF.

This clonotype was counted many times. This sequence joins TRBV3-1 and TRBJ2-7, with a weak D call TRBD2 (5 bases). The germline CDR1 and CDR2 sequences are LGHDT and YNNKEL (reference sequence). V lost 4 bases, J lost 4 bases, and 17 bases lay in between. CDR3 size: 15 residues. The CDR3 DNA follows: TGTGCCAGCAGCCCCTGGGCCCAGGAGGATTACGAGCAGTACTTC. Translating it yields CASSPWAQEDYEQYF.

The chain is built from TRBV20-1 and TRBJ2-7; 7 nucleotides match TRBD2. Germline V gene sequence: CDR1 DFQATT, CDR2 SNEGSKA (reference sequence). CDR3 length: 15 amino acids. V trimming: 1 base; J trimming: 0 bases; junction bases outside the gene matches: 6. The CDR3 DNA is TGCAGTGCTAGAGCTTGGCGGGAGCGCTCCTACGAGCAGTACTTC. Translated, it gives CSARAWRERSYEQYF.

The V call is TRBV27, the J call TRBJ1-2, with no clear D. There are 14 residues in the CDR3. V was shortened by 5 bases and J by 6 bases, with 16 bases between the two germline ends. Germline V gene data show CDR1 as MNHEY and CDR2 as SMNVEV (reference sequence). The CDR3 loop reads CASSQQQGADGYTF. Written as DNA, the CDR3 is TGTGCCAGCAGTCAGCAACAAGGAGCTGATGGCTACACCTTC.

In this sample, this clonotype turned up a few times. J is TRBJ2-3 and V is TRBV7-8; no clear D gene. V was trimmed by 6 bases and J by 0 bases, leaving 13 bases between them. This CDR3 region has 15 residues. CDR1 SGHVS and CDR2 FQNEAQ come from the germline V gene. CDR3 DNA sequence: TGTGCCAGCAGTCGACGTTGGAAAAGCACAGATACGCAGTATTTT. Its protein product is CASSRRWKSTDTQYF.

The chain recombines TRBV15 with TRBJ2-5; tentative D call: TRBD2 (5 bases). The CDR3 runs 14 residues. Germline-derived CDR1 and CDR2 are LNHNV and YYDKDF (reference sequence). V lost 9 bases to trimming and J lost 1 base, with 15 bases between them. The CDR3 bases are TGTGCCACTTCTTTCGGGATTAGCCAAGAGACCCAGTACTTC. Amino acid sequence: CATSFGISQETQYF.